This T cell receptor (beta chain) was obtained from a study of T cell repertoires in cytomegalovirus infection. The wider study: It was the public TCR beta signatures that indicated both CMV infection and matching HLA type.

Germline CDR1 SGHTS, CDR2 YDEGEE. This CDR3 comprises 15 residues. The V segment lost 0 bases and the J segment 5 bases; nucleotides outside the gene matches: 3. TCRdb itself ran the reads through MiXCR, one entry per CDR3 protein. The sample holds 300,000 or so distinct CDR3 sequences, approximately 8.9% seen once. Whole-study results and caveats: CMV-specific TCR beta clonotypes restricted by HLA-C were the ones dominating the ex vivo response. CMV carriers having the relevant HLA were flagged by cumulative public TCR beta family frequency.

This clonotype was detected only a few times. Its antigen is as yet unknown. The chain links TRBV5-8 to TRBJ2-7, with 12 bases fitting TRBD1. What was sequenced was PBMCs. This TCR came from a human donor in good health (CMV status not recorded). Some clones in this sample may be carry-over from other donors' samples. The CDR3 DNA reads as TGTGCCAGCAGCTTGGCGGGACAGGGGGCCCACGAGCAGTACTTC. This encodes CASSLAGQGAHEQYF. The variable domain in full, with the rest retrieved from reference TRBV5-8 and TRBJ2-7, is EAGVTQSPTHLIKTRGQQATLRCSPISGHTSVYWYQQALGLGLQFLLWYDEGEERNRGNFPPRFSGRQFPNYSSELNVNALELEDSALYLCASSLAGQGAHEQYFGPGTRLTVT.